One and the same sample provided the 19 T cell receptor beta chains below, sequenced in a study of control samples from healthy donors and cancer patients. The assay was immunoSEQ multiplex PCR, and TCRdb's table has in-frame clones only and misses some. The sample lists about 94,000 clones, approximately 90% seen once, with 3% to 4.5% in the top ten. The sample taken for sequencing was blood. The receptor source for this set is a woman younger than 35 in good health.

The V and J genes are TRBV29-1 and TRBJ1-1; D is unresolved. The CDR3 contains 13 residues. CDR1 is SQVTM and CDR2 is ANQGSEA in the germline V gene. The ends were cut back, 1 base at V and 1 base at J, with 7 bases in the middle. CDR3 bases: TGCAGCGTTGAAGTCCTACGGAACACTGAAGCTTTCTTT. Amino acid sequence: CSVEVLRNTEAFF.

Here the CDR3 reads CASSHLGTAVEAFF. The CDR3 DNA is TGTGCCAGCAGTCACCTAGGGACAGCCGTTGAAGCTTTCTTT. The chain is built from TRBV3-1 (or the pseudogene TRBV3-2) and TRBJ1-1, with TRBD1 identical over 7 bases. The germline V gene has CDR1 LGHDT and CDR2 YNNKEL (reference sequence). The CDR3 totals 14 residues. J lost 7 bases, V lost 6 bases, and 11 bases had no gene match.

The CDR3 bases are TGTGCCAGCCACCCCCAAGGGGGCAGCTGGGTTTCACCCCTCCACTTT. It yields the protein CASHPQGGSWVSPLHF. The chain joins TRBV19 to TRBJ1-6; 7 nucleotides match TRBD1. Per germline, CDR1 LNHDA and CDR2 SQIVND (reference sequence). CDR3 size: 16 residues. Unmatched junction bases numbered 17, after V lost 9 bases and J lost 9 bases.

J is TRBJ2-7 and V is TRBV7-8; 12 bases are shared with TRBD1. The germline V gene has CDR1 SGHVS and CDR2 FQNEAQ. The CDR3 has 17 residues. The J segment lost 2 bases and the V segment lost 5 bases, leaving 10 bases of the junction unmatched. CDR3 loop: CASSRSSGTGGTYEQYF. The CDR3 DNA reads as TGTGCCAGCAGCCGCAGCTCCGGGACAGGGGGCACCTACGAGCAGTACTTC.

CDR3 region: CASGDTGDTGNTIYF. The CDR3 nucleotides are TGTGCCAGCGGGGATACTGGGGACACTGGAAACACCATATATTTT. The chain links TRBV25-1 to TRBJ1-3, with D maybe TRBD1 (6 bases). The CDR3 consists of 15 residues. CDR1 is MGHDK, CDR2 SYGVNS, per germline. V lost 8 bases and J lost 2, with 16 bases in between.

This chain links TRBV4-1 with TRBJ2-5, with D unresolved. Germline V gives CDR1 MGHRA, CDR2 YSYEKL. With 2 bases removed from V and 1 base from J, the gap between germline ends came to 11 bases. CDR3 length equals 15 residues. CDR3 amino acids: CASSQRGVIQETQYF. The CDR3 nucleotides read TGCGCCAGCAGCCAAAGAGGAGTGATCCAAGAGACCCAGTACTTC.

V is TRBV6-5 and J is TRBJ1-2, with no clear D. The germline V and J ends were trimmed by 6 bases and 2 bases, with 7 bases remaining between them. CDR3 length equals 12 residues. Germline lookup yields CDR1 MNHEY and CDR2 SVGAGI. CDR3 in DNA: TGTGCCAGCAGCGATATAAACTATGGCTACACCTTC. Amino acids: CASSDINYGYTF.

The J gene is TRBJ1-1, the V gene TRBV5-4; no clear D gene. V was pared by 0 bases and J by 0 bases, with 6 bases between. This CDR3 has 14 residues. In germline, CDR1 is SGHNT, CDR2 YYREEE (reference sequence). For the CDR3, the DNA is TGTGCCAGCAGCTTGGACAGCGTGAACACTGAAGCTTTCTTT. It is translated as CASSLDSVNTEAFF.

J is TRBJ2-1 and V is TRBV11-3; 10 bases agree with TRBD1. The V gene end was trimmed by 8 bases and the J gene end by 5 bases; junction bases not matched to a gene: 9. The CDR3 has 15 amino acids. Germline V gives CDR1 SGHNT, CDR2 YENEEA. The CDR3 coding sequence is TGTGCCAGCGCACTCGGGGACAGGGGTGACAATGAGCAGTTCTTC. As protein: CASALGDRGDNEQFF. Together with reference TRBV11-3 and TRBJ2-1, the CDR3 gives the full variable domain: EAGVVQSPRYKIIEKKQPVAFWCNPISGHNTLYWYLQNLGQGPELLIRYENEEAVDDSQLPKDRFSAERLKGVDSTLKIQPAELGDSAVYLCASALGDRGDNEQFFGPGTRLTVL.

The chain recombines TRBV19 with TRBJ2-7; maybe TRBD1 (5 bases). V was shortened by 6 bases and J by 3 bases, with 12 bases between the two germline ends. This CDR3 has 13 residues. CDR1 is LNHDA and CDR2 is SQIVND in the germline V gene (reference sequence). CDR3 in amino acids: CASSFLQGYEQYF. The CDR3 nucleotides are TGTGCCAGTAGCTTTTTGCAGGGCTACGAGCAGTACTTC. Together with reference TRBV19 and TRBJ2-7, the CDR3 gives the full variable domain: DGGITQSPKYLFRKEGQNVTLSCEQNLNHDAMYWYRQDPGQGLRLIYYSQIVNDFQKGDIAEGYSVSREKKESFPLTVTSAQKNPTAFYLCASSFLQGYEQYFGPGTRLTVT.

This clone was picked up one time. The chain combines TRBV7-9 with TRBJ1-1; 9 nucleotides agree with TRBD1. CDR3 length: 14 amino acids. The V gene end was trimmed by 5 bases and the J gene end by 4 bases; junction bases not matched to a gene: 5. The V gene's germline CDR1 is SEHNR and CDR2 FQNEAQ (reference sequence). The CDR3 reads CASSPRDRVTEAFF. The CDR3 coding sequence is TGTGCCAGCAGCCCCCGGGACAGGGTCACTGAAGCTTTCTTT.

V is TRBV25-1 and J is TRBJ1-4; D unclear. V lost 2 bases to trimming and J lost 8 bases, with 3 bases between them. Germline V gives CDR1 MGHDK, CDR2 SYGVNS. The CDR3 has 11 amino acids. The CDR3 bases are TGTGCCAGCAGTGAAGCCGAAAAACTGTTTTTT. Encoded protein: CASSEAEKLFF.

The chain combines TRBV7-2 with TRBJ1-1; 10 nucleotides line up with TRBD1. Trimming cost V 5 bases and J 5 bases; bases outside gene matches: 11. CDR1 is SGHTA, CDR2 FQGNSA, per germline. The CDR3 spans 16 residues. CDR3 sequence reads: CASSPRDRGFKTEAFF. For the CDR3, the DNA is TGTGCCAGCAGCCCCCGGGACAGGGGATTTAAAACTGAAGCTTTCTTT.

Note on this clone: One end of the junction fails to match germline, which may point to a read error. J is TRBJ1-1 and V is TRBV5-6; possibly TRBD1 for D (5 bases). The germline V gene encodes CDR1 SGHDT and CDR2 YYEEEE. This CDR3 has 15 amino acids. The CDR3 region is CASSRYDRQNSEAFF. CDR3 sequence (DNA): TGTGCCAGCAGCCGGTATGACAGACAGAACAGTGAAGCTTTCTTT.

The V and J genes are TRBV5-1 and TRBJ1-2; no clear D gene. Trimming removed 5 bases from V and 6 bases from J, with 14 bases in between. This CDR3 has 13 amino acids. Germline V gives CDR1 SGHRS, CDR2 YFSETQ. CDR3 nucleotide sequence: TGCGCCAGCAGAGGCCTTGAGGCTGATGGCTACACCTTC. Protein sequence: CASRGLEADGYTF. The complete variable domain, with remaining parts taken from reference TRBV5-1 and TRBJ1-2, reads KAGVTQTPRYLIKTRGQQVTLSCSPISGHRSVSWYQQTPGQGLQFLFEYFSETQRNKGNFPGRFSGRQFSNSRSEMNVSTLELGDSALYLCASRGLEADGYTFGSGTRLTVV.

The V and J genes are TRBV12-3 or TRBV12-4 and TRBJ2-1, with D tentatively TRBD2 (6 bases). CDR3 length equals 11 residues. Trimming took 8 bases from V and 7 from J, leaving 9 bases between them. CDR3 loop: CASGGYNEQFF. CDR3 sequence (DNA): TGTGCCAGCGGGGGGTATAATGAGCAGTTCTTC.

The chain recombines TRBV9 with TRBJ2-7; 8 bases fit TRBD1. V lost 3 bases, J lost 4 bases, and 6 bases stayed unmatched. CDR1 is SGDLS, CDR2 YYNGEE, per germline. This CDR3 has 14 residues. The CDR3 loop is CASSERTGKYEQYF. CDR3 bases: TGTGCCAGCAGCGAACGGACAGGGAAGTACGAGCAGTACTTC.

The chain carries TRBV7-8 and TRBJ1-1; a weak D match, TRBD1 (5 bases). Trimming took 4 bases from V and 0 from J, leaving 15 bases between them. From germline, CDR1 is SGHVS and CDR2 FQNEAQ. This CDR3 contains 16 residues. CDR3 sequence reads: CASSSLGAGMNTEAFF. CDR3 DNA sequence: TGTGCCAGCAGCTCTCTCGGGGCAGGTATGAACACTGAAGCTTTCTTT.

This clone was seen just once. The chain links TRBV28 to TRBJ1-2; D unresolved. The CDR3 is 14 amino acids. Germline CDR1 reads MDHEN; CDR2 reads SYDVKM. Between the trimmed V and J ends, which lost 8 bases and 8 bases, there was a span of 21 bases. The CDR3 reads CASGVGDRAGGYTF. The CDR3 bases are TGTGCCAGCGGGGTTGGGGATAGGGCTGGCGGCTACACCTTC.